Presented here are 13 T cell receptor beta chains from one specimen sequenced in a study of blood T cell repertoires in COVID-19. The assay was immunoSEQ multiplex PCR, and TCRdb's table has in-frame clones only and misses some. The data hold fewer than 120,000 clones, with nearly 90% observed a single time. Sequencing was carried out using peripheral blood. The receptor source for this set is a human donor in a cohort sampled during active COVID-19.

The rearrangement links TRBV7-8 to TRBJ2-7, with TRBD2 matching 14 bases. V trimming: 1 base; J trimming: 9 bases; junction bases outside the gene matches: 5. This CDR3 contains 15 residues. CDR1 and CDR2 from the germline V gene are SGHVS and FQNEAQ. The CDR3 DNA reads TGTGCCAGCAGCTTAGTCGGGACTAGCGGGAGATCGCAGTACTTC. Translating it yields CASSLVGTSGRSQYF.

This chain uses TRBV3-1 (or the pseudogene TRBV3-2) with TRBJ1-4, with D possibly matching TRBD1 (5 bases). Germline V gene data show CDR1 as LGHDT and CDR2 as YNNKEL (reference sequence). V lost 1 base and J 0 bases, leaving 12 bases between the germline ends. CDR3 size: 17 residues. The CDR3, as DNA: TGTGCCAGCAGCCAAGGGGGGACTGGGGCAACTAATGAAAAACTGTTTTTT. It translates to CASSQGGTGATNEKLFF.

The rearrangement uses TRBV12-3 or TRBV12-4 and TRBJ2-5; 7 nucleotides match TRBD1. Losses at the gene ends were 6 bases for V and 2 bases for J; bases not matched to a gene: 3. CDR3 length equals 13 residues. The CDR3 region has the DNA TGTGCCAGCAGGGCGACAGGGCAAGAGACCCAGTACTTC. It specifies CASRATGQETQYF.

V and J are TRBV28 and TRBJ1-1; no reliable D call. The CDR3 extends over 12 amino acids. V lost 1 base and J 7 bases, leaving 7 bases between the germline ends. The germline CDR1 and CDR2 sequences are MDHEN and SYDVKM. The CDR3 DNA reads as TGTGCCAGCAGTTTATTCCAGCGTGAAGCTTTCTTT. It is translated as CASSLFQREAFF.

The V call is TRBV7-2, the J call TRBJ1-1, with 9 bases that match TRBD1. CDR3 size: 14 residues. With V trimmed by 6 bases and J by 10 bases, 12 bases remained unmatched. Germline V lookup: CDR1 SGHTA, CDR2 FQGNSA. DNA for the CDR3: TGTGCCAGCAGTTCCGATCCGGGACAGGGTCTAGCTTTCTTT. Protein: CASSSDPGQGLAFF.

This clone was seen more than once but under ten times. The genes are TRBV11-2 and TRBJ2-2, with unresolved D. The V end lost 5 bases, the J end lost 4 bases, and 20 bases lay between the germline ends. This CDR3 is built from 17 residues. Germline CDR1 SGHAT, CDR2 FQNNGV. The CDR3 nucleotides read TGTGCCAGCAGCCTGTTATGGTCTTCCGAGCCCACCGGGGAGCTGTTTTTT. Amino acids: CASSLLWSSEPTGELFF. The whole variable domain, remainder taken from reference TRBV11-2 and TRBJ2-2, is EAGVAQSPRYKIIEKRQSVAFWCNPISGHATLYWYQQILGQGPKLLIQFQNNGVVDDSQLPKDRFSAERLKGVDSTLKIQPAKLEDSAVYLCASSLLWSSEPTGELFFGEGSRLTVL.

This rearrangement joins TRBV14 to TRBJ2-7; tentatively, D is TRBD2 (5 bases). Trimming left V 2 bases short and J 6 bases short, with 23 bases between. This CDR3 contains 17 residues. The germline gives CDR1 SGHDN, CDR2 FVKESK. In nucleotides, the CDR3 is TGTGCCAGCAGCCAATTCGGAGGTGGCCAGAGGCCCTCCGAGCAGTACTTC. Protein sequence: CASSQFGGGQRPSEQYF.

J is TRBJ2-3 and V is TRBV7-2, with TRBD1 as a possible D gene (6 bases). V was pared by 5 bases and J by 3 bases, with 21 bases between. CDR3 length equals 17 residues. Germline V lookup: CDR1 SGHTA, CDR2 FQGNSA. The CDR3 region is CASSENPSYRGTDTQYF. The DNA of the CDR3 is TGTGCCAGCAGCGAGAACCCTAGCTATAGGGGGACAGATACGCAGTATTTT.

Regarding this clone: The same CDR3 is also encoded by other DNA sequences in this sample. The chain couples TRBV18 to TRBJ1-1; TRBD1 might be the D (6 bases). Trimming took 6 bases from V and 4 from J, leaving 12 bases between them. CDR1 is KGHSH and CDR2 is LQKENI in the germline V gene. There are 13 residues in the CDR3. CDR3 sequence: CASSSTGSTEAFF. Here the CDR3 DNA reads TGTGCCAGCTCGTCCACAGGGAGCACTGAAGCTTTCTTT.

The chain joins TRBV4-2 to TRBJ2-3; TRBD2 matches at 10 bases. V lost 2 bases, J lost 2 bases, and 4 bases stayed unmatched. The CDR3 runs to 16 residues. From germline, CDR1 is LGHNA and CDR2 YNFKEQ. The CDR3 region has the DNA TGTGCCAGCAGCCAATTTAGCGGGAGGACCACAGATACGCAGTATTTT. Amino acids: CASSQFSGRTTDTQYF.

CDR3 DNA sequence: TGTGCCAGCAGCCGAGCGGATATACAAGAGACCCAGTACTTC. Translated, it gives CASSRADIQETQYF. The chain carries TRBV5-5 and TRBJ2-5, with D perhaps TRBD2 (5 bases). CDR1 and CDR2 from the germline V gene are SGHKS and YYEKEE (reference sequence). CDR3 length equals 14 residues. Trimming took 4 bases from V and 2 from J, leaving 12 bases between them. Looking up the rest from reference TRBV5-5 and TRBJ2-5 gives the full variable domain: DAGVTQSPTHLIKTRGQQVTLRCSPISGHKSVSWYQQVLGQGPQFIFQYYEKEERGRGNFPDRFSARQFPNYSSELNVNALLLGDSALYLCASSRADIQETQYFGPGTRLLVL.

The CDR3 coding sequence is TGTGCCAGCAGCCCTGGTCCCGGGGGGTCCTACAATGAGCAGTTCTTC. As protein: CASSPGPGGSYNEQFF. The chain has TRBV28 and TRBJ2-1; TRBD2 matches 7 bases. This CDR3 is 16 amino acids long. Trimming at V came to 6 bases and at J to 1 base, leaving 9 bases not matched to a gene. The germline V gene encodes CDR1 MDHEN and CDR2 SYDVKM.

The chain employs TRBV6-5 and TRBJ2-2; D is perhaps TRBD2 (5 bases). The CDR3 sequence is 14 residues long. Trimming cost V 7 bases and J 4 bases, with 13 bases left between them. Germline V gene sequence: CDR1 MNHEY, CDR2 SVGAGI. CDR3 protein: CASNNRELTGELFF. The CDR3 DNA reads TGTGCCAGCAACAACCGGGAACTCACCGGGGAGCTGTTTTTT.